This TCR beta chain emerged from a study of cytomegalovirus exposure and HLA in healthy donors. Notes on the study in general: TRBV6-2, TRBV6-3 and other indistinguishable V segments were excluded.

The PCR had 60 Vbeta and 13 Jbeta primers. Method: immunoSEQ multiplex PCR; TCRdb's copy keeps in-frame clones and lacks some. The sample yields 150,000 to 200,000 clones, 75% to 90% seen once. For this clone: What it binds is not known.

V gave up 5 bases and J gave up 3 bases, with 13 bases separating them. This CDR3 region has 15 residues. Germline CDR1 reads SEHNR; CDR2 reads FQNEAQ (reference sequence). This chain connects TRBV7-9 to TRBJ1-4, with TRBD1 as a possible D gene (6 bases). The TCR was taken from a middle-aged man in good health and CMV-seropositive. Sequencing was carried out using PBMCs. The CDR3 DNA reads TGTGCCAGCAGCCGATCAGGGGCCTCTAATGAAAAACTGTTTTTT. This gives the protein CASSRSGASNEKLFF.